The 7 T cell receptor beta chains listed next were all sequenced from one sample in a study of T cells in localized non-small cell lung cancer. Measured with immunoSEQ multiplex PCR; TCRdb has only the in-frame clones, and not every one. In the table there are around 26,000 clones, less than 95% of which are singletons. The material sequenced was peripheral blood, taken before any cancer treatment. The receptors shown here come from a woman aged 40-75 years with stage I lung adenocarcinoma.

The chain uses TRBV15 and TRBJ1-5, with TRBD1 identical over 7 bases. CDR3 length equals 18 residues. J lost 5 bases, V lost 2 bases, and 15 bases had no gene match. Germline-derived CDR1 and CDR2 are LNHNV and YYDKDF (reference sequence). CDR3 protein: CATSRPGRQGPYDQPQHF. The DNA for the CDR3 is TGTGCCACCAGCAGACCCGGACGACAGGGCCCTTACGATCAGCCCCAGCATTTT.

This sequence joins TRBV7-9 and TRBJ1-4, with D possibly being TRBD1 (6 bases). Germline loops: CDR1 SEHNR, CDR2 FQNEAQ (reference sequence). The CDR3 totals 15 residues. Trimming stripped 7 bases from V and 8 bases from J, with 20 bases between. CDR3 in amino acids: CASTTGRGHMEKLFF. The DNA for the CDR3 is TGTGCCAGCACCACCGGGAGGGGACATATGGAAAAACTGTTTTTT.

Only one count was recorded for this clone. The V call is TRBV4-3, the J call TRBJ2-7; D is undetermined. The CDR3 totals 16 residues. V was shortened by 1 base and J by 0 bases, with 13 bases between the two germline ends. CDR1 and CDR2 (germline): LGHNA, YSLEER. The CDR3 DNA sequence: TGCGCCAGCAGCCAAGTTTTGGGTACGAGCTCCTACGAGCAGTACTTC. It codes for CASSQVLGTSSYEQYF.

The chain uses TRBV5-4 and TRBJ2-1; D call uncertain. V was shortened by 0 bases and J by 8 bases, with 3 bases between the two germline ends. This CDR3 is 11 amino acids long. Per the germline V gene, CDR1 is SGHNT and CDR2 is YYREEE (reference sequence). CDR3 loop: CASSLEYEQFF. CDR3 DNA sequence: TGTGCCAGCAGCTTGGAATATGAGCAGTTCTTC. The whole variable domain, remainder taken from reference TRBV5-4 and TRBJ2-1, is ETGVTQSPTHLIKTRGQQVTLRCSSQSGHNTVSWYQQALGQGPQFIFQYYREEENGRGNFPPRFSGLQFPNYSSELNVNALELDDSALYLCASSLEYEQFFGPGTRLTVL.

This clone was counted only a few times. CDR3 sequence reads: CASNRAGDTEAFF. DNA for the CDR3: TGTGCCAGCAACCGTGCGGGGGACACTGAAGCTTTCTTT. The gene calls are TRBV6-5 and TRBJ1-1; D is perhaps TRBD1 (5 bases). The V end was cut by 7 bases, the J end by 3 bases, with 12 bases between. The CDR3 has 13 residues. CDR1 MNHEY and CDR2 SVGAGI come from the germline V gene.

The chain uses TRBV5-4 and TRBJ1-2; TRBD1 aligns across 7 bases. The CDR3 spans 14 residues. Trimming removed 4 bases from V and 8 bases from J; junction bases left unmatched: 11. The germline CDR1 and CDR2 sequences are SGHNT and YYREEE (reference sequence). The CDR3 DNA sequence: TGTGCCAGCAGCCCTACCCGACAGGGCAGAGGCTACACCTTC. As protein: CASSPTRQGRGYTF. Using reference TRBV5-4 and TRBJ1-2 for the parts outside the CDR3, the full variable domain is ETGVTQSPTHLIKTRGQQVTLRCSSQSGHNTVSWYQQALGQGPQFIFQYYREEENGRGNFPPRFSGLQFPNYSSELNVNALELDDSALYLCASSPTRQGRGYTFGSGTRLTVV.

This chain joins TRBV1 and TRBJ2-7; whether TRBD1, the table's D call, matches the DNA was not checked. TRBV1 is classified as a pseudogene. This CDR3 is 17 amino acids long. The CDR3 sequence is CTSSQGLPWDRPYEQYF. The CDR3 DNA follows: TGCACCAGCAGCCAAGGTCTCCCCTGGGACAGGCCCTACGAGCAGTACTTC.